One sample yielded the 15 T cell receptor beta chains listed below, sequenced in a study of CD8+ T cells in alopecia areata. Sequencing used cDNA as its template, made by extracting RNA and reverse transcribing it. Using immunoSEQ multiplex PCR, the repertoire was profiled, and TCRdb retains in-frame clones only, with some absent. The repertoire holds approximately 29,000 clones, with approximately 80% as singletons. The sequencing sample was made of NKG2D-low CD8+ T cells sorted from blood. These receptors all stem from a human donor with alopecia areata.

The chain carries TRBV6-1 and TRBJ2-5, with 8 bases aligning to TRBD1. From germline, CDR1 is MNHNS and CDR2 SASEGT. V lost 3 bases and J lost 5; bases outside the gene matches: 8. This CDR3 is built from 15 residues. CDR3 sequence: CASSEDTGGVETQYF. CDR3 coding DNA: TGTGCCAGCAGTGAGGATACAGGGGGTGTGGAGACCCAGTACTTC.

The chain employs TRBV27 and TRBJ2-3; 11 nucleotides agree with TRBD2. Germline V gene lookup returns CDR1 MNHEY and CDR2 SMNVEV (reference sequence). V lost 5 bases to trimming and J lost 4 bases; unmatched junction nucleotides: 8. The length of the CDR3 is 16 residues. CDR3: CASSPRLAGRPDTQYF. In nucleotides, the CDR3 is TGTGCCAGCAGTCCGCGACTAGCGGGGAGGCCAGATACGCAGTATTTT.

This clone was recorded a few times. This chain links TRBV19 with TRBJ2-1; D may be TRBD1 or TRBD2 (5 bases each). V was cut by 3 bases and J by 2 bases, with 11 bases left in between. CDR3 length equals 15 residues. The V gene's germline CDR1 is LNHDA and CDR2 SQIVND (reference sequence). The CDR3 DNA is TGTGCCAGTAGTATCTCCCAGGGACCCTACAATGAGCAGTTCTTC. Translating it yields CASSISQGPYNEQFF.

This clone is medium-sized in the sample. The chain employs TRBV19 and TRBJ2-6; D gene ambiguous. Germline V gene sequence: CDR1 LNHDA, CDR2 SQIVND (reference sequence). CDR3 size: 16 residues. The V and J ends lost 0 bases and 1 base respectively, with 7 bases between them. The CDR3 here is CASSIDGGSGANVLTF. For the CDR3, the DNA is TGTGCCAGTAGTATAGACGGCGGATCTGGGGCCAACGTCCTGACTTTC.

In regard to this clone: The junction does not match germline at one end; this may be a read error. The V gene is TRBV29-1, the J gene TRBJ2-2; D assignment may be TRBD1 or TRBD2 (5 bases each). Germline V lookup: CDR1 SQVTM, CDR2 ANQGSEA. The length of the CDR3 is 15 residues. The CDR3 DNA reads TGCAGCGCTGAAGGGACCCCTTTGAACACCGGGGAGCTGTTTTTT. Protein product: CSAEGTPLNTGELFF.

This chain connects TRBV4-1 to TRBJ2-7; TRBD1 matches at 9 bases. The germline gives CDR1 MGHRA, CDR2 YSYEKL. This CDR3 comprises 16 residues. V lost 1 base to trimming and J lost 3 bases; unmatched junction nucleotides: 7. The CDR3 loop is CASSQGFGTGFYEQYF. Here the CDR3 DNA reads TGCGCCAGCAGCCAAGGGTTTGGGACAGGGTTCTACGAGCAGTACTTC.

The chain couples TRBV28 to TRBJ2-5; D uncertain. V was clipped by 2 bases and J by 5 bases, with 9 bases between them. CDR1 MDHEN and CDR2 SYDVKM come from the germline V gene. The CDR3 extends over 13 amino acids. The CDR3 loop is CASSLRDSETQYF. CDR3 nucleotides: TGTGCCAGCAGTTTAAGAGACTCCGAGACCCAGTACTTC.

This sequence joins TRBV27 and TRBJ2-5; TRBD2 is a possible D gene (6 bases). The germline V gene has CDR1 MNHEY and CDR2 SMNVEV (reference sequence). V was trimmed by 2 bases and J by 0 bases, leaving 13 bases between them. The CDR3 sequence is 16 residues long. The CDR3 reads CASSLRRDSYQETQYF. In DNA form, the CDR3 reads TGTGCCAGCAGTTTAAGACGGGACTCGTACCAAGAGACCCAGTACTTC.

This clone has a single count. The chain is built from TRBV15 and TRBJ2-3; 12 nucleotides match TRBD2. The CDR3 spans 19 residues. Germline V CDR1 and CDR2: LNHNV, YYDKDF (reference sequence). V shed 2 bases and J 0 bases; nucleotides not matched to a gene: 9. The CDR3 loop is CATSRYPGLAGKSTDTQYF. The CDR3 region has the DNA TGTGCCACCAGCAGATATCCGGGACTAGCGGGCAAGAGCACAGATACGCAGTATTTT.

V is TRBV14 and J is TRBJ2-3; D perhaps matches TRBD2 (6 bases). Between the trimmed V and J ends, which lost 0 bases and 5 bases, there was a span of 18 bases. Germline V lookup: CDR1 SGHDN, CDR2 FVKESK. The CDR3 consists of 17 residues. The CDR3 bases are TGTGCCAGCAGCCAAGATTACGGCGGGACCCTCGGAGATACGCAGTATTTT. Protein product: CASSQDYGGTLGDTQYF.

V and J are TRBV6-5 and TRBJ1-1; D is ambiguous. V dropped 3 bases and J dropped 0 bases, with 2 bases sitting between them. CDR3 size: 12 residues. The germline gives CDR1 MNHEY, CDR2 SVGAGI. CDR3 in DNA: TGTGCCAGCAGTTATTTGAACACTGAAGCTTTCTTT. It specifies CASSYLNTEAFF.

The chain is built from TRBV5-1 and TRBJ2-3; D remains unclear. The CDR3 loop spans 15 amino acids. Germline loops: CDR1 SGHRS, CDR2 YFSETQ. V gave up 4 bases and J gave up 0 bases, with 12 bases separating them. CDR3 loop: CASSPETTSTDTQYF. As DNA, the CDR3 is TGCGCCAGCAGCCCCGAGACAACTAGCACAGATACGCAGTATTTT.

The CDR3 is CASSQDLRSTIYF. The CDR3 nucleotides read TGCGCCAGCAGCCAAGATCTTCGGAGCACCATATATTTT. The chain has TRBV4-3 and TRBJ1-3; D remains unclear. V was trimmed by 0 bases and J by 9 bases, leaving 9 bases between them. The CDR3 runs to 13 residues. Germline-derived CDR1 and CDR2 are LGHNA and YSLEER.

The J gene is TRBJ2-1, the V gene TRBV29-1; TRBD1 is a possible D gene (6 bases). The V gene's germline CDR1 is SQVTM and CDR2 ANQGSEA. V was pared by 4 bases and J by 5 bases, with 15 bases between. The CDR3 has 14 residues. The CDR3: CSVVGQGRDNEQFF. Here the CDR3 DNA reads TGCAGCGTTGTAGGGCAGGGGCGGGACAATGAGCAGTTCTTC.

The V and J genes are TRBV27 and TRBJ1-1, with D hard to call. V lost 5 bases and J 1 base, leaving 11 bases between the germline ends. The germline CDR1 and CDR2 sequences are MNHEY and SMNVEV (reference sequence). The CDR3 sequence is 14 residues long. In DNA, the CDR3 is TGTGCCAGCAGTCTGGTAGATCAGAACACTGAAGCTTTCTTT. Protein sequence: CASSLVDQNTEAFF.